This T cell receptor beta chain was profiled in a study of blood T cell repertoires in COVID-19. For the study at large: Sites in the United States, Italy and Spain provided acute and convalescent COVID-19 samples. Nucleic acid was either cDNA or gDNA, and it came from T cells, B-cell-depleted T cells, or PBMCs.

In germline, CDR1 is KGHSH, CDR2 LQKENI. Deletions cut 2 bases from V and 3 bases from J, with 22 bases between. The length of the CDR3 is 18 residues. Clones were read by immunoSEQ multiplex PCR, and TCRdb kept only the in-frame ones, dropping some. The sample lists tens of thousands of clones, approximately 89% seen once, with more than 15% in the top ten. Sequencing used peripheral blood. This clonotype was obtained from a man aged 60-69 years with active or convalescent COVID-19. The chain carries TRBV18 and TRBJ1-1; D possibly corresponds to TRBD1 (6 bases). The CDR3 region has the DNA TGTGCCAGCTCACCATACCCCGCGGGGGCAGGAGCGGACACTGAAGCTTTCTTT. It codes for CASSPYPAGAGADTEAFF.